These 8 T cell receptor beta chains were all obtained from the same sample, sequenced in a study of low-dose radiotherapy and immunotherapy resistance in tumors. Time point noted: before trial treatment. cDNA synthesis used a TRAV/TRBV-specific primer set for both chains. A constant-region primer paired with the V-primer adapter amplified TCRs over about 19 PCR cycles. MiXCR, run by TCRdb on the reads, gives a single entry per CDR3 protein. Of some 88,000 distinct CDR3 sequences in the sample, under 10% are singletons; the top ten hold 0.95% to 1.3%. Sample: PBMCs, taken before treatment. The source is a male donor with prostate cancer.

This clonotype occurred many times. V is TRBV27 and J is TRBJ1-1; TRBD1 aligns across 8 bases. The junction had 5 bases not matched to a gene; V was cut back by 1 base and J by 1 base. The V gene's germline CDR1 is MNHEY and CDR2 SMNVEV (reference sequence). The CDR3 covers 16 residues. CDR3 protein: CASSLYRGYSNTEAFF. The CDR3, as DNA: TGTGCCAGCAGTTTATACAGGGGGTATTCGAACACTGAAGCTTTCTTT.

This clonotype showed up just a few times. The J gene is TRBJ2-7, the V gene TRBV3-1; 10 nucleotides agree with TRBD2. Germline V gene sequence: CDR1 LGHDT, CDR2 YNNKEL (reference sequence). The CDR3 has 16 residues. Trimming cost V 1 base and J 6 bases; bases outside gene matches: 9. This chain's CDR3 is CASSQVSSGRAFEQYF. The CDR3 DNA is TGTGCCAGCAGCCAAGTCTCAAGCGGGAGGGCCTTCGAGCAGTACTTC.

The chain couples TRBV14 to TRBJ2-2, with no clear D. CDR1 and CDR2 from the germline V gene are SGHDN and FVKESK. There are 15 residues in the CDR3. Deletions cut 4 bases from V and 2 bases from J, with 11 bases between. The CDR3 spells CASSPALGNTGELFF. The CDR3 DNA reads TGTGCCAGCAGCCCGGCGTTAGGAAACACCGGGGAGCTGTTTTTT.

This clonotype has at least ten counts. The chain links TRBV7-3 to TRBJ2-2; the match to TRBD2 covers 8 bases. The ends lost 5 bases at V and 0 bases at J; junction bases unmatched: 5. The CDR3 loop spans 16 amino acids. Germline V gene lookup returns CDR1 SGHTA and CDR2 FQGTGA. The CDR3 loop reads CASSLNSGTNTGELFF. The CDR3 coding sequence is TGTGCCAGCAGCCTAAATAGCGGGACGAACACCGGGGAGCTGTTTTTT.

There are many counts of this clonotype. The J gene is TRBJ2-3, the V gene TRBV20-1; the D gene is possibly TRBD2 (7 bases). V lost 0 bases and J lost 3, with 16 bases in between. CDR3 length: 16 residues. The germline CDR1 and CDR2 sequences are DFQATT and SNEGSKA (reference sequence). As DNA, the CDR3 is TGCAGTGCTAGAGATCTACAGGGAGGGCCGACAGATACGCAGTATTTT. Translating it yields CSARDLQGGPTDTQYF.

To note about this clonotype: This likely stems from a read error, as it lies one base from a far larger clone. The chain couples TRBV5-3 to TRBJ2-2; D gene unclear. TRBV5-3 is an ORF; its function is uncertain. The CDR3 loop spans 15 amino acids. The chain's CDR3 is CVSSFGTENTGELFF. DNA for the CDR3: TGTGTCAGCAGCTTCGGAACGGAGAACACCGGGGAGCTGTTTTTT.

This clonotype came up many times. J is TRBJ2-7 and V is TRBV10-3, with D unresolved. Per the germline V gene, CDR1 is ENHRY and CDR2 is SYGVKD. V was trimmed by 2 bases and J by 3 bases, leaving 11 bases between them. CDR3 length equals 14 residues. CDR3 residues: CAISENSLGYEQYF. The CDR3 region has the DNA TGTGCCATCAGTGAGAATAGCTTGGGCTACGAGCAGTACTTC.

This clonotype was counted only a few times. The CDR3 region has the DNA TGTGCCAGCAGCTTCTTTGGGACTAGCGGGAGTGCGCAGTATTTT. Amino acids: CASSFFGTSGSAQYF. The chain employs TRBV5-8 and TRBJ2-3; 14 bases align to TRBD2. The CDR3 loop spans 15 amino acids. Germline assignment: CDR1 SGHTS and CDR2 YDEGEE. The trim removed 2 bases at V and 10 bases at J, leaving 6 bases unmatched.